The clone carrying this T cell receptor beta chain has only a few counts. Its antigen remains unidentified. The same CDR3 is also encoded by other DNA sequences in this sample. CDR1 is MNHEY and CDR2 is SVGAGI in the germline V gene. With 5 bases clipped from V and 5 bases from J, the junction kept 1 base outside the gene matches. The CDR3 runs 13 residues. The entry originates in a study of shared clonotypes between healthy human individuals. Study as a whole: The cohort comprised a couple of women and a few men. Their ages spanned 18 to 49 years. Every donor yielded three CD4 naive, three CD4 memory, two CD8 naive and one CD8 memory plate.

Regarding the study as a whole: Donors were few, which limited the genetic and exposure-history diversity represented. Larger estimated richness was generally recorded for naive subsets relative to memory subsets.

The method was immunoSEQ multiplex PCR; TCRdb's version includes in-frame clones alone and lacks a portion of them. This sample carries roughly 2.2 million clones, 80% to 95% of them seen once, and the ten largest clones take 0.37%. The chain carries TRBV6-5 and TRBJ1-5, with TRBD1 matching over 9 bases. Sequenced: naive CD4+ T cells from PBMCs. Stated subset: CD45RA+ positively selected. This receptor was identified in a man between 18 and 29 years old in good health. Some clones in this sample may be carry-over from other donors' samples. The CDR3 DNA is TGTGCCAGCAGTAGGACAGGGGATCAGCCCCAGCATTTT. This sequence encodes CASSRTGDQPQHF.